The T cell receptor (beta chain) described here comes from a study of metastatic and nonmetastatic thyroid tumors. Study-level background: Repertoires were compared across blood and tumor or nodule tissue from malignant and benign thyroid patients.

Each patient went into thyroid surgery without having received any treatment. In this sample, this clone turned up many times. Its antigen remains unknown. Study-wide results and limits: When malignant thyroid tumors were compared with benign nodules, TCR beta diversity was reportedly significantly higher in the malignant tumors. This held in both blood and tumor samples.

How the authors handled the data: A papillary thyroid cancer distant-metastasis classifier was built from CDR3 differences across clinicopathological groups. TCRdb re-clonotyped the PCR reads through MiXCR. TCRdb, not the original authors, processed these V and J calls. The table records about 24,000 clones, about an eighth of them present only once. The TCR sequence derives from a female donor with papillary thyroid cancer or a benign thyroid nodule (not recorded which). Some clones in this sample may be carry-over from other donors' samples. Sequencing used blood.

The CDR3 DNA reads as TGCAGTGCTAGAGGGGCCCTATTAGCGGGAGCTCTAGATACGCAGTATTTT. This sequence encodes CSARGALLAGALDTQYF. The chain couples TRBV20-1 to TRBJ2-3; 9 nucleotides match TRBD2. Germline V gene lookup returns CDR1 DFQATT and CDR2 SNEGSKA (reference sequence). CDR3 length: 17 amino acids. V lost 1 base and J lost 5; bases outside the gene matches: 13.